The 21 T cell receptor beta chains presented below share a single source sample, sequenced in a study of metastatic and nonmetastatic thyroid tumors. Through MiXCR, TCRdb re-clonotyped the PCR reads. This table has about 33,000 clones, 11% appearing once. Patients underwent thyroid surgery, and none had received any treatment before it. Material: blood. The receptors come from a female donor with papillary thyroid cancer or a benign thyroid nodule (not recorded which). Some clones in this sample may be carry-over from other donors' samples.

This clone was counted at least ten times. The chain links TRBV4-2 to TRBJ2-2, with 10 bases identical to TRBD2. The CDR3 contains 18 residues. Trimming at V came to 3 bases and at J to 5 bases, leaving 12 bases not matched to a gene. The germline V gene encodes CDR1 LGHNA and CDR2 YNFKEQ. CDR3 sequence reads: CASSHGTSGAPWTGELFF. CDR3 sequence (DNA): TGTGCCAGCAGCCACGGTACTAGCGGGGCCCCGTGGACCGGGGAGCTGTTTTTT.

This clone showed up many times. The chain is built from TRBV6-1 and TRBJ2-1; 7 positions match TRBD2. This CDR3 spans 15 amino acids. The germline CDR1 and CDR2 sequences are MNHNS and SASEGT. The junction had 5 bases not matched to a gene; V was cut back by 6 bases and J by 0 bases. CDR3 residues: CASRGGGSSYNEQFF. The DNA for the CDR3 is TGTGCCAGCAGGGGGGGGGGAAGCTCCTACAATGAGCAGTTCTTC.

Ten or more counts support this clone. The V and J genes are TRBV20-1 and TRBJ1-3, with unresolved D. The germline V and J ends were trimmed by 0 bases and 3 bases, with 9 bases remaining between them. Germline CDR1 and CDR2: DFQATT and SNEGSKA (reference sequence). There are 14 residues in the CDR3. The CDR3 DNA reads as TGCAGTGCTAGAGACACGGAGGGTGGAAACACCATATATTTT. This sequence encodes CSARDTEGGNTIYF.

This clone appeared a few times. This chain links TRBV24-1 with TRBJ1-2, with a tentative D call TRBD1 (5 bases). The CDR3 covers 15 residues. V was cut by 5 bases and J by 2 bases, with 14 bases left in between. Germline CDR1 KGHDR, CDR2 SFDVKD. CDR3 protein: CATSASMGPNYGYTF. CDR3 bases: TGTGCCACCAGTGCCTCTATGGGACCGAACTATGGCTACACCTTC.

V and J are TRBV6-2 or TRBV6-3 and TRBJ1-2, with 7 bases fitting TRBD1. Per germline, CDR1 MNHEY and CDR2 SVGEGT. The CDR3 extends over 16 amino acids. V was clipped by 10 bases and J by 3 bases; unmatched bases: 17. The CDR3 sequence is CATRSGTDGIHYGYTF. The DNA for the CDR3 is TGTGCCACCAGATCCGGGACAGATGGCATACACTATGGCTACACCTTC.

This clone was counted many times. The genes are TRBV6-1 and TRBJ2-7; possibly TRBD1 for D (6 bases). The V end was cut by 4 bases, the J end by 6 bases, with 19 bases between. The CDR3 length is 15 residues. CDR1 is MNHNS, CDR2 SASEGT, per germline. The CDR3 sequence: CASSGGQGQLGEQYF. DNA of the CDR3: TGTGCCAGCAGTGGGGGTCAGGGGCAGCTTGGCGAGCAGTACTTC.

At least ten counts were recorded for this clone. The V gene is TRBV24-1, the J gene TRBJ1-5; D is undetermined. CDR1 KGHDR and CDR2 SFDVKD come from the germline V gene. This CDR3 region has 18 residues. V dropped 2 bases and J dropped 1 base, with 17 bases sitting between them. CDR3 sequence (DNA): TGTGCCACCAGTGATTCCAGGTTGGGTCCATTGAGCAATCAGCCCCAGCATTTT. It specifies CATSDSRLGPLSNQPQHF.

This clone was recorded many times. The V call is TRBV4-1, the J call TRBJ2-5; D is ambiguous. This CDR3 has 14 amino acids. CDR1 is MGHRA and CDR2 is YSYEKL in the germline V gene. Trimming pared 2 bases from V and 1 base from J, leaving 8 bases between. DNA of the CDR3: TGCGCCAGCAGCCAACGTCAGCTCCAAGAGACCCAGTACTTC. It yields the protein CASSQRQLQETQYF.

This clone occurred many times. The chain couples TRBV9 to TRBJ2-3, with TRBD2 matching over 9 bases. The V gene's germline CDR1 is SGDLS and CDR2 YYNGEE. CDR3 length equals 17 residues. The J segment lost 4 bases and the V segment lost 4 bases, leaving 13 bases of the junction unmatched. The CDR3 DNA reads as TGTGCCAGCAGCCCCACCATTAGCGGGAGTGGCGCAGATACGCAGTATTTT. As protein: CASSPTISGSGADTQYF.

This clone came up many times. The chain joins TRBV6-5 to TRBJ2-3, with D possibly matching TRBD1 (5 bases). CDR3 length: 18 residues. Germline V CDR1 and CDR2: MNHEY, SVGAGI. The V end was cut by 2 bases, the J end by 2 bases, with 20 bases between. For the CDR3, the DNA is TGTGCCAGCAGTTACAAGGGGTCACGTCTCTCTTTCACAGATACGCAGTATTTT. It is translated as CASSYKGSRLSFTDTQYF.

This clone appeared many times. Here the CDR3 DNA reads TGTGCCAGCATCCCTGGACAGGGAGGCGAGCAGTACTTC. Its translation: CASIPGQGGEQYF. This chain links TRBV28 with TRBJ2-7; 8 nucleotides line up with TRBD1. CDR3 length equals 13 residues. Germline CDR1 and CDR2: MDHEN and SYDVKM. Trimming removed 7 bases from V and 6 bases from J; junction bases left unmatched: 8. Full variable domain (missing parts from reference TRBV28 and TRBJ2-7): DVKVTQSSRYLVKRTGEKVFLECVQDMDHENMFWYRQDPGLGLRLIYFSYDVKMKEKGDIPEGYSVSREKKERFSLILESASTNQTSMYLCASIPGQGGEQYFGPGTRLTVT.

This clone has a count of ten or more. In the same sample, other DNA sequences code for this CDR3. Here the CDR3 reads CASRFGLAVYEQFF. The DNA for the CDR3 is TGTGCCAGCCGGTTCGGACTAGCGGTGTATGAGCAGTTCTTC. This sequence joins TRBV2 and TRBJ2-1; 10 nucleotides align to TRBD2. Germline CDR1 is SNHLY and CDR2 is FYNNEI. V was clipped by 8 bases and J by 8 bases; unmatched bases: 9. The CDR3 consists of 14 residues.

This clone was counted ten times or more. V usage is TRBV6-1 and J usage is TRBJ1-2; D perhaps matches TRBD1 (5 bases). In germline, CDR1 is MNHNS, CDR2 SASEGT. V was pared by 6 bases and J by 3 bases, with 20 bases between. This CDR3 contains 16 residues. DNA for the CDR3: TGTGCCAGCAGCGAACCGCCTTCACGGGGGTACTATGGCTACACCTTC. It is translated as CASSEPPSRGYYGYTF.

The V call is TRBV7-8, the J call TRBJ2-1, with a possible D match to TRBD2 (5 bases). The CDR3 sequence is 14 residues long. Germline values: CDR1 SGHVS, CDR2 FQNEAQ. Trimming took off 3 bases at V and 4 bases at J, with 10 bases between the two ends. The CDR3 nucleotides read TGTGCCAGCAGCTTGATGTCGGGATACAATGAGCAGTTCTTC. As protein: CASSLMSGYNEQFF.

This clone was seen at least ten times. The CDR3 reads CASSSNWNTQETQYF. Here the CDR3 DNA reads TGTGCCAGCAGTTCTAATTGGAACACACAAGAGACCCAGTACTTC. V and J are TRBV6-1 and TRBJ2-5, with unresolved D. The CDR3 covers 15 residues. Per germline, CDR1 MNHNS and CDR2 SASEGT. Trimming took off 5 bases at V and 2 bases at J, with 15 bases between the two ends.

Many counts were recorded for this clone. This chain joins TRBV7-9 and TRBJ2-7; 11 nucleotides line up with TRBD1. The CDR3 is 17 residues long. Germline loops: CDR1 SEHNR, CDR2 FQNEAQ (reference sequence). With V trimmed by 3 bases and J by 0 bases, 7 bases remained unmatched. CDR3 sequence reads: CASSLGTGGALSYEQYF. CDR3 coding DNA: TGTGCCAGCAGCTTGGGGACAGGGGGTGCCCTCTCCTACGAGCAGTACTTC.

This clone was counted many times. The chain has TRBV11-2 and TRBJ2-3; TRBD2 aligns across 11 bases. The CDR3 consists of 17 residues. J lost 4 bases, V lost 4 bases, and 10 bases had no gene match. From germline, CDR1 is SGHAT and CDR2 FQNNGV. The CDR3 here is CASSSGTSGGGADTQYF. For the CDR3, the DNA is TGTGCCAGCAGCTCGGGGACTAGCGGTGGGGGGGCAGATACGCAGTATTTT.

As to this clone: Just one base apart from a much larger clone, this may be a read error. The missing conserved phenylalanine or tryptophan at the end of this CDR3 makes a read error likely. This chain joins TRBV11-2 and TRBJ2-3, with D uncertain. CDR1 and CDR2 (germline): SGHAT, FQNNGV. The CDR3 extends over 13 amino acids. The DNA for the CDR3 is TGTGTCAGCAGCCCCTCGGGCACAGATACGCAGTATTCT. It is translated as CVSSPSGTDTQYS.

V gene TRBV6-1 combines with J gene TRBJ2-7; perhaps TRBD2 as D (5 bases). Germline CDR1 is MNHNS and CDR2 is SASEGT. Trimming removed 5 bases from V and 7 bases from J, with 21 bases in between. This CDR3 spans 15 amino acids. The CDR3 reads CASSSDGGLGREQYF. CDR3 bases: TGTGCCAGCAGTTCGGACGGCGGTCTGGGGAGAGAGCAGTACTTC.

Many counts were recorded for this clone. V gene TRBV2 combines with J gene TRBJ2-3; 13 nucleotides line up with TRBD2. Germline trimming cut 4 bases from V and 5 bases from J; bases unmatched to any gene: 6. Per the germline V gene, CDR1 is SNHLY and CDR2 is FYNNEI. This CDR3 has 16 residues. CDR3 loop: CASSAGLAGVGDTQYF. The CDR3, as DNA: TGTGCCAGCAGTGCCGGACTAGCGGGAGTGGGAGATACGCAGTATTTT.

On this clone: One base away lies a much larger clone, so this may be a sequencing read error. The chain recombines TRBV28 with TRBJ2-3; TRBD2 matches at 8 bases. CDR1 is MDHEN, CDR2 SYDVKM, per germline. The CDR3 has 15 residues. CDR3 nucleotides: TGTGCCAGCAGTCCCACGAGCGGGGGCACAGATACGAAGTATTTT. It translates to CASSPTSGGTDTKYF.